A selection of T cell receptor beta chains follows, all from one sample in a study of T-cell reconstitution after alpha-beta-depleted transplantation in children. TCRdb called the PCR reads again in MiXCR, with one record for every CDR3 protein. The table includes about 410,000 distinct CDR3 sequences, around 21% detected once. The sequencing used PBMCs from the stem cell graft donor, collected from the stem cell graft. The receptors originated from a human donor who donated a stem cell graft to a child with acute myeloid leukemia. The CDR3 runs from the conserved cysteine through the conserved F or W. The D gene is left open where the match is weak. Size is stated for part of the rows, as once, few or many counts, or as a class when the clone is expanded.

TRBD1	TRBV4-3	15	-	TRBJ2-5	TGCGCCAGCAGCCAGGACAGGGGGATCGGAGAGACCCAGTACTTC	CASSQDRGIGETQYF
-	TRBV12-3/TRBV12-4	16	-	TRBJ2-7	TGTGCCAGCAGATACGACCCGGGCCTCGCAGTAATCGAGCAGTACTTC	CASRYDPGLAVIEQYF
TRBD1	TRBV29-1	14	-	TRBJ1-4	TGCAGCGTTGAGGTTCGACAGGGGGATGAAAAACTGTTTTTT	CSVEVRQGDEKLFF
-	TRBV7-2	12	-	TRBJ2-7	TGTGCCAGCAGCTCGGGTGGTACGGACCGGTACTTC	CASSSGGTDRYF
-	TRBV6-1	13	-	TRBJ1-5	TGTGCCAGCAGTACCCAAGGCAATCAGCCCCAGCATTTT	CASSTQGNQPQHF
-	TRBV29-1	13	few	TRBJ1-6	TGCAGCGCCCAACGGACCTCAGGGTCACCCCTCCACTTT	CSAQRTSGSPLHF
TRBD1	TRBV20-1	15	many	TRBJ2-2	TGCAGTGCTCGAAGGGACAGTCGAGGGACCGGGGAGCTGTTTTTT	CSARRDSRGTGELFF
-	TRBV20-1	15	-	TRBJ2-3	TGCAGTGCTAGAGTTGAACTAGGGGCCGCAGATACGCAGTATTTT	CSARVELGAADTQYF
TRBD1	TRBV12-3/TRBV12-4	12	-	TRBJ2-1	TGTGCCAGCGAAAAGGGGGCGGGTGAGCAGTTCTTC	CASEKGAGEQFF
-	TRBV5-1	17	-	TRBJ1-5	TGCGCCAGCAGCTTGTATGGAGGAGAGGGTACCAATCAGCCCCAGCATTTT	CASSLYGGEGTNQPQHF